These 18 T cell receptor beta chains originate from one sample sequenced in a study of T cell repertoires in cytomegalovirus infection. Via MiXCR, TCRdb re-called the reads, giving one row per CDR3 protein. The table shows about 80,000 distinct CDR3 sequences, with approximately 3.7% occurring only once. The material sequenced was PBMCs. Receptors were obtained from a human donor in good health (CMV status not recorded). Some clones in this sample may be carry-over from other donors' samples.

This clonotype occurred many times. The chain employs TRBV19 and TRBJ2-5; 7 bases align to TRBD1. CDR3 length equals 14 residues. The V and J ends lost 3 bases and 2 bases, in that order; junction bases with no gene match: 3. Per germline, CDR1 LNHDA and CDR2 SQIVND (reference sequence). CDR3 DNA: TGTGCCAGTAGTATCCTGGACAGGCAAGAGACCCAGTACTTC. Amino acids: CASSILDRQETQYF.

This clonotype was detected ten times or more. The chain is built from TRBV2 and TRBJ1-1; a weak D match, TRBD1 (6 bases). The CDR3 extends over 13 amino acids. V was shortened by 6 bases and J by 1 base, with 9 bases between the two germline ends. Looked up from germline, CDR1 is SNHLY and CDR2 is FYNNEI. CDR3 region: CASRPTGNTEAFF. The CDR3 bases are TGTGCCAGCAGACCGACAGGGAACACTGAAGCTTTCTTT.

This clonotype was counted ten times or more. The chain is built from TRBV15 and TRBJ2-1, with 7 positions matching TRBD2. The CDR3 is made up of 15 amino acids. V gave up 8 bases and J gave up 4 bases; unmatched junction bases: 11. Germline V lookup: CDR1 LNHNV, CDR2 YYDKDF (reference sequence). CDR3 protein: CATYPRRGTYNEQFF. For the CDR3, the DNA is TGTGCCACCTACCCTAGGCGGGGGACTTACAATGAGCAGTTCTTC. Looking up the rest from reference TRBV15 and TRBJ2-1 gives the full variable domain: DAMVIQNPRYQVTQFGKPVTLSCSQTLNHNVMYWYQQKSSQAPKLLFHYYDKDFNNEADTPDNFQSRRPNTSFCFLDIRSPGLGDTAMYLCATYPRRGTYNEQFFGPGTRLTVL.

In this sample, this clonotype turned up many times. The V and J genes are TRBV20-1 and TRBJ2-3, with 7 nucleotides matching TRBD1. This CDR3 spans 13 amino acids. V lost 5 bases and J lost 4; bases outside the gene matches: 6. Germline V gives CDR1 DFQATT, CDR2 SNEGSKA (reference sequence). CDR3 protein: CSAPFRGSDTQYF. DNA of the CDR3: TGCAGTGCTCCCTTCAGGGGGTCAGATACGCAGTATTTT.

In this sample, this clonotype turned up many times. This chain uses TRBV6-1 with TRBJ1-2; 12 nucleotides line up with TRBD1. V lost 5 bases to trimming and J lost 5 bases; unmatched junction nucleotides: 6. The CDR3 is 15 residues long. Germline CDR1 is MNHNS and CDR2 is SASEGT. CDR3 sequence: CASSRGTGGAYGYTF. CDR3 coding DNA: TGTGCCAGCAGTCGCGGGACAGGGGGCGCGTATGGCTACACCTTC.

At least ten counts were recorded for this clonotype. J is TRBJ2-5 and V is TRBV12-3 or TRBV12-4, with 7 bases aligning to TRBD2. The V segment lost 3 bases and the J segment 2 bases; nucleotides outside the gene matches: 3. CDR3 length equals 14 residues. DNA of the CDR3: TGTGCCAGCAGTTTCGGGGGACTACAAGAGACCCAGTACTTC. Translation: CASSFGGLQETQYF.

This clonotype showed up many times. The chain recombines TRBV6-1 with TRBJ1-5, with a weak D call TRBD1 (6 bases). Deletions cut 5 bases from V and 7 bases from J, with 21 bases between. The CDR3 length is 16 residues. The germline V gene has CDR1 MNHNS and CDR2 SASEGT. The CDR3 sequence is CASSLGQPRIGQPQHF. CDR3 bases: TGTGCCAGCAGTCTAGGACAGCCGAGGATAGGCCAGCCCCAGCATTTT.

This clonotype appeared many times. J is TRBJ2-3 and V is TRBV7-9; D ambiguous. CDR1 is SEHNR, CDR2 FQNEAQ, per germline (reference sequence). The CDR3 runs to 16 residues. V was pared by 5 bases and J by 2 bases, with 17 bases between. CDR3 nucleotides: TGTGCCAGCAGCCCCTTGGTTTCGGCAACCACAGATACGCAGTATTTT. Amino acid sequence: CASSPLVSATTDTQYF. The whole variable domain, remainder taken from reference TRBV7-9 and TRBJ2-3, is DTGVSQNPRHKITKRGQNVTFRCDPISEHNRLYWYRQTLGQGPEFLTYFQNEAQLEKSRLLSDRFSAERPKGSFSTLEIQRTEQGDSAMYLCASSPLVSATTDTQYFGPGTRLTVL.

In its sample, this clonotype was seen many times. V and J are TRBV20-1 and TRBJ2-3; 10 bases fit TRBD2. Germline V gene sequence: CDR1 DFQATT, CDR2 SNEGSKA (reference sequence). The CDR3 length is 14 residues. The ends lost 6 bases at V and 7 bases at J; junction bases unmatched: 10. This chain's CDR3 is CSAGSAGGPNTQYF. The CDR3 nucleotides are TGCAGTGCGGGCTCAGCGGGGGGGCCCAATACGCAGTATTTT.

At least ten counts were recorded for this clonotype. V usage is TRBV7-8 and J usage is TRBJ1-4; D call uncertain. Germline V CDR1 and CDR2: SGHVS, FQNEAQ. Trimming pared 1 base from V and 7 bases from J, leaving 7 bases between. This CDR3 comprises 13 residues. CDR3 loop: CASSLGFREKLFF. CDR3 in DNA: TGTGCCAGCAGCTTAGGGTTCCGTGAAAAACTGTTTTTT.

The chain carries TRBV12-3 or TRBV12-4 and TRBJ2-2; a possible D gene is TRBD2 (6 bases). Trimming took 8 bases from V and 1 from J, leaving 11 bases between them. This CDR3 is 14 amino acids long. The CDR3 here is CASRRGQNTGELFF. Written as DNA, the CDR3 is TGTGCCAGCCGGCGGGGCCAGAACACCGGGGAGCTGTTTTTT.

In regard to this clonotype: This may be a read error: a much more frequent sequence differs by one nucleotide. This rearrangement joins TRBV4-2 to TRBJ2-7, with D possibly matching TRBD2 (5 bases). This CDR3 is built from 14 residues. Trimming took off 1 base at V and 9 bases at J, with 16 bases between the two ends. Germline CDR1 reads LGHNA; CDR2 reads YNFKEQ. DNA of the CDR3: TGTGCCAGCAGCCAAGCCGGGTCAGAGAGGGCGCAGTACTTC. This gives the protein CASSQAGSERAQYF.

This clonotype was counted many times. The chain recombines TRBV4-3 with TRBJ2-1; TRBD1 matches at 9 bases. This CDR3 is 14 amino acids long. The V segment lost 4 bases and the J segment 10 bases; nucleotides outside the gene matches: 8. The germline gives CDR1 LGHNA, CDR2 YSLEER. The CDR3 is CASSPDRGYREQFF. The CDR3 bases are TGCGCCAGCAGCCCGGACAGGGGTTACCGAGAGCAGTTCTTC.

This clonotype was counted at least ten times. The gene calls are TRBV4-3 and TRBJ2-3; D not certain. V was trimmed by 0 bases and J by 3 bases, leaving 7 bases between them. This CDR3 has 14 amino acids. Germline values: CDR1 LGHNA, CDR2 YSLEER. The CDR3 region is CASSQDIRTDTQYF. As DNA, the CDR3 is TGCGCCAGCAGCCAAGATATCCGGACAGATACGCAGTATTTT.

This clonotype was observed at least ten times. This chain links TRBV20-1 with TRBJ1-1, with unresolved D. The germline CDR1 and CDR2 sequences are DFQATT and SNEGSKA (reference sequence). With 3 bases removed from V and 1 base from J, the gap between germline ends came to 9 bases. The CDR3 has 13 amino acids. The CDR3 bases are TGCAGTGCTAGCTCTTCGGCGAACACTGAAGCTTTCTTT. Its protein product is CSASSSANTEAFF.

This clonotype was counted between two and nine times. This CDR3 is missing its conserved last phenylalanine or tryptophan, likely due to a read error. No DNA is shown, since the ends of the CDR3 on it are uncertain; the CDR3 is the one TCRdb lists. The chain recombines TRBV14 with TRBJ1-3. CDR1 and CDR2 (germline): SGHDN, FVKESK. The CDR3 has 10 amino acids, counting both end residues. The CDR3 spells CASSPRSKGY.

This clonotype was seen at least ten times. This chain links TRBV10-3 with TRBJ2-3; tentatively, D is TRBD1 (6 bases). V was trimmed by 10 bases and J by 2 bases, leaving 16 bases between them. The CDR3 is 14 amino acids. Germline V gene data show CDR1 as ENHRY and CDR2 as SYGVKD. The chain's CDR3 is CASTGIGSTDTQYF. CDR3 sequence (DNA): TGTGCCAGCACAGGGATAGGTTCCACAGATACGCAGTATTTT.

This clonotype was detected many times. This chain links TRBV6-2 or TRBV6-3 with TRBJ1-4, with a possible D match to TRBD1 (5 bases). V was shortened by 0 bases and J by 3 bases, with 11 bases between the two germline ends. CDR1 and CDR2 from the germline V gene are MNHEY and SVGEGT. This CDR3 comprises 16 residues. The CDR3, as DNA: TGTGCCAGCAGTTACTCGATGACAGATCCTAATGAAAAACTGTTTTTT. Protein product: CASSYSMTDPNEKLFF.